This passage covers 25 T cell receptor beta chains from one sample sequenced in a study of OX40 agonist ivuxolimab in advanced cancers. TCRdb's table, derived via immunoSEQ multiplex PCR, lists solely in-frame clones and lacks some. The repertoire includes 50,000 or so clones, approximately 88% of them detected once, and more than 3% sits in the top ten. This specimen was CD4+ or CD8+ T cells sorted from blood, taken in a trial of the OX40 agonist ivuxolimab. These receptors were taken from an adult with an advanced solid tumor such as melanoma, head and neck, liver or kidney cancer.

This chain links TRBV10-3 with TRBJ1-1; perhaps TRBD1 as D (5 bases). V lost 6 bases, J lost 3 bases, and 14 bases lay in between. The CDR3 spans 14 residues. Germline V gene lookup returns CDR1 ENHRY and CDR2 SYGVKD. CDR3: CAIRRGETHTEAFF. Written as DNA, the CDR3 is TGTGCCATCAGGAGAGGGGAGACTCACACTGAAGCTTTCTTT.

In this sample, this clone turned up once. The rearrangement uses TRBV7-9 and TRBJ1-2, with TRBD1 as a possible D gene (6 bases). This CDR3 region has 15 residues. V was clipped by 5 bases and J by 6 bases, with 19 bases between them. Germline V CDR1 and CDR2: SEHNR, FQNEAQ (reference sequence). In DNA, the CDR3 is TGTGCCAGCAGCCTTTCTGACGAAACAGGGCATGGCTACACCTTC. Encoded protein: CASSLSDETGHGYTF.

J is TRBJ2-7 and V is TRBV9; TRBD2 matches 7 bases. The CDR3 is 15 amino acids. Germline V lookup: CDR1 SGDLS, CDR2 YYNGEE. V dropped 2 bases and J dropped 0; count of bases not matched to a gene: 5. The CDR3 sequence: CASSVSGLSSYEQYF. CDR3 DNA sequence: TGTGCCAGCAGCGTTAGCGGGTTAAGCTCCTACGAGCAGTACTTC.

V and J are TRBV6-6 and TRBJ1-5, with a tentative D call TRBD1 (5 bases). Germline CDR1 reads MNHNY; CDR2 reads SVGAGI (reference sequence). The length of the CDR3 is 13 residues. V was shortened by 4 bases and J by 6 bases, with 10 bases between the two germline ends. The CDR3 is CASSSRERQPQHF. In DNA form, the CDR3 reads TGTGCCAGCAGTTCCAGGGAGCGTCAGCCCCAGCATTTT.

This chain connects TRBV28 to TRBJ2-3, with D unresolved. Trimming removed 3 bases from V and 5 bases from J, with 6 bases in between. Germline V gives CDR1 MDHEN, CDR2 SYDVKM. The CDR3 loop spans 12 amino acids. CDR3 protein: CASSFRKDTQYF. In DNA form, the CDR3 reads TGTGCCAGCAGTTTCAGAAAAGATACGCAGTATTTT.

The V and J genes are TRBV18 and TRBJ2-7, with TRBD1 identical over 11 bases. In germline, CDR1 is KGHSH, CDR2 LQKENI. The CDR3 length is 15 residues. The trim removed 4 bases at V and 0 bases at J, leaving 2 bases unmatched. The CDR3 DNA is TGTGCCAGCTCACAAGGGACAGGGGGCTCCTACGAGCAGTACTTC. As protein: CASSQGTGGSYEQYF.

The chain joins TRBV5-1 to TRBJ2-1, with D perhaps given as TRBD1 or TRBD2 (6 bases each). The CDR3 is 17 residues long. The germline gives CDR1 SGHRS, CDR2 YFSETQ. Trimming took 3 bases from V and 4 from J, leaving 20 bases between them. CDR3 in amino acids: CASSSEGVGSHYNEQFF. The CDR3 DNA sequence: TGCGCCAGCAGCTCAGAGGGGGTCGGGAGCCATTACAATGAGCAGTTCTTC. Full variable domain (rest looked up from reference TRBV5-1 and TRBJ2-1): KAGVTQTPRYLIKTRGQQVTLSCSPISGHRSVSWYQQTPGQGLQFLFEYFSETQRNKGNFPGRFSGRQFSNSRSEMNVSTLELGDSALYLCASSSEGVGSHYNEQFFGPGTRLTVL.

The chain couples TRBV10-3 to TRBJ1-1; D not certain. V was pared by 5 bases and J by 1 base, with 8 bases between. CDR1 ENHRY and CDR2 SYGVKD come from the germline V gene. The CDR3 runs to 13 residues. The CDR3 spells CAISPDGNTEAFF. The CDR3 nucleotides read TGTGCCATCAGTCCCGACGGGAACACTGAAGCTTTCTTT.

CDR3 sequence reads: CASSLADNQPQHF. In DNA form, the CDR3 reads TGTGCCAGCAGTCTCGCCGACAATCAGCCCCAGCATTTT. This sequence joins TRBV28 and TRBJ1-5; D gene ambiguous. Germline loops: CDR1 MDHEN, CDR2 SYDVKM. CDR3 length: 13 residues. The V end lost 5 bases, the J end lost 3 bases, and 8 bases lay between the germline ends.

The chain recombines TRBV19 with TRBJ2-2; perhaps TRBD1 as D (6 bases). The ends were cut back, 7 bases at V and 3 bases at J, with 15 bases in the middle. This CDR3 has 15 residues. Germline CDR1 and CDR2: LNHDA and SQIVND (reference sequence). The CDR3 here is CASKELDRDTGELFF. In DNA form, the CDR3 reads TGTGCCAGTAAAGAACTGGACAGAGACACCGGGGAGCTGTTTTTT.

V is TRBV28 and J is TRBJ2-4; TRBD1 aligns across 7 bases. The CDR3 is 15 amino acids. Per the germline V gene, CDR1 is MDHEN and CDR2 is SYDVKM. V shed 4 bases, J shed 0 bases, and the junction held 3 bases outside the gene matches. Written as DNA, the CDR3 is TGTGCCAGCAGTTCAGGGGGAATAGCCAAAAACATTCAGTACTTC. Amino acid sequence: CASSSGGIAKNIQYF.

This sequence joins TRBV30 and TRBJ2-1; no clear D gene. Germline CDR1 GTSNPN, CDR2 SVGIG (reference sequence). The CDR3 spans 12 residues. V lost 5 bases, J lost 1 base, and 6 bases lay in between. The DNA of the CDR3 is TGTGCCTGGGGCCCGTCCTACAATGAGCAGTTCTTC. It codes for CAWGPSYNEQFF.

This clone occurred once. CDR3 in amino acids: CASSLALGSNEQFF. The CDR3 region has the DNA TGTGCCAGCAGCTTAGCGCTTGGGAGCAATGAGCAGTTCTTC. This chain uses TRBV7-9 with TRBJ2-1; D is possibly TRBD2 (5 bases). Trimming shortened V by 0 bases and J by 6 bases, and 9 bases separated the two germline ends. Germline V gene data show CDR1 as SEHNR and CDR2 as FQNEAQ (reference sequence). The CDR3 spans 14 residues.

The chain couples TRBV28 to TRBJ2-7; 14 nucleotides align to TRBD2. V lost 5 bases and J lost 2; bases outside the gene matches: 8. Looked up from germline, CDR1 is MDHEN and CDR2 is SYDVKM. CDR3 length equals 17 residues. CDR3 bases: TGTGCCAGCAGTCATGCCCGACTAGCGGGAGGGCCCTACGAGCAGTACTTC. Protein product: CASSHARLAGGPYEQYF.

This clone was observed a single time. The CDR3 DNA is TGTGCCAGCAGCTTGGCAGCTGACAATGAGCAGTTCTTC. Translated, it gives CASSLAADNEQFF. This chain links TRBV11-3 with TRBJ2-1; D is uncertain. Germline lookup yields CDR1 SGHNT and CDR2 YENEEA. With 3 bases removed from V and 5 bases from J, the gap between germline ends came to 8 bases. The CDR3 has 13 amino acids.

CDR3 residues: CAWSGPGQSAYEQYF. The CDR3 DNA follows: TGTGCCTGGAGTGGCCCGGGACAGTCCGCCTACGAGCAGTACTTC. The rearrangement joins TRBV30 to TRBJ2-7; 7 bases fit TRBD1. Per germline, CDR1 GTSNPN and CDR2 SVGIG (reference sequence). The V segment lost 1 base and the J segment 2 bases; nucleotides outside the gene matches: 8. The CDR3 spans 15 residues.

The rearrangement links TRBV21-1 to TRBJ2-7; the table's D call, TRBD1, was not checked against the DNA. TRBV21-1 constitutes a pseudogene. CDR3 length: 15 amino acids. In DNA form, the CDR3 reads TGTGCCAGCAGCCAACGGGACAGGGACTCCTACGAGCAGTACTTC. Its protein product is CASSQRDRDSYEQYF.

The chain has TRBV28 and TRBJ2-3, with D hard to call. CDR1 and CDR2 from the germline V gene are MDHEN and SYDVKM. V was shortened by 5 bases and J by 2 bases, with 8 bases between the two germline ends. The CDR3 runs 13 residues. The CDR3 nucleotides read TGTGCCAGCAGTAACGCGGACACAGATACGCAGTATTTT. This sequence encodes CASSNADTDTQYF.

The chain combines TRBV5-1 with TRBJ1-2; D gene ambiguous. Trimming took off 4 bases at V and 5 bases at J, with 12 bases between the two ends. The V gene's germline CDR1 is SGHRS and CDR2 YFSETQ. The CDR3 length is 13 residues. This CDR3 is CASSPDREYGYTF. CDR3 bases: TGCGCCAGCAGCCCGGACCGGGAGTATGGCTACACCTTC.

This rearrangement joins TRBV5-6 to TRBJ2-1; the match to TRBD2 covers 12 bases. CDR1 and CDR2 from the germline V gene are SGHDT and YYEEEE. With 1 base clipped from V and 4 bases from J, the junction kept 0 bases outside the gene matches. The length of the CDR3 is 15 residues. The DNA of the CDR3 is TGTGCCAGCAGCTTGCTAGCGGGGGGGTACAATGAGCAGTTCTTC. Translation gives CASSLLAGGYNEQFF.

The chain couples TRBV28 to TRBJ1-6; no reliable D call. CDR3 length equals 14 residues. CDR1 and CDR2 from the germline V gene are MDHEN and SYDVKM. Trimming left V 6 bases short and J 7 bases short, with 13 bases between. The CDR3 sequence: CASSLTSPNSPLHF. The CDR3 DNA sequence: TGTGCCAGCAGCTTGACATCGCCGAATTCACCCCTCCACTTT.

The chain has TRBV19 and TRBJ2-4, with 7 bases lining up with TRBD2. This CDR3 comprises 17 residues. The J segment lost 8 bases and the V segment lost 7 bases, leaving 20 bases of the junction unmatched. Germline V lookup: CDR1 LNHDA, CDR2 SQIVND (reference sequence). The CDR3 DNA follows: TGTGCCAGTACCTCACGTCTATTGGCGGGGGAAACGGACATTCAGTACTTC. It yields the protein CASTSRLLAGETDIQYF.

V usage is TRBV21-1 and J usage is TRBJ2-7; TRBD2, the table's D call, was not compared with the DNA. TRBV21-1 is designated a pseudogene. The CDR3 length is 15 residues. The CDR3 nucleotides are TGTGCCAGCAGCAAGCCTAGTGGGAGGGCGGACGAGCAGTACTTC. Its translation: CASSKPSGRADEQYF.

The genes are TRBV10-3 and TRBJ2-3, with D possibly being TRBD2 (5 bases). V gave up 8 bases and J gave up 0 bases, with 9 bases separating them. Germline CDR1 is ENHRY and CDR2 is SYGVKD. The CDR3 runs to 13 residues. The CDR3 region is CAIHRTSTDTQYF. For the CDR3, the DNA is TGTGCCATCCATCGGACTAGCACAGATACGCAGTATTTT.

This clone was seen only once. The chain is built from TRBV6-1 and TRBJ2-3; TRBD2 agrees at 11 bases. The CDR3 runs 15 residues. Germline CDR1 MNHNS, CDR2 SASEGT. V was pared by 6 bases and J by 7 bases, with 9 bases of the junction left unmatched. The CDR3 region is CASRATSGSRNTQYF. CDR3 bases: TGTGCCAGCAGAGCCACTAGCGGGAGCAGGAATACGCAGTATTTT.